This T cell receptor beta chain was profiled in a study of shared clonotypes between healthy human individuals. Sequencing was performed with immunoSEQ multiplex PCR; in TCRdb, only in-frame clones are kept and a portion is missing. This table has 950,000 to 1,300,000 clones, roughly 80% appearing once. Trimming at V came to 3 bases and at J to 5 bases, leaving 2 bases not matched to a gene. Per the germline V gene, CDR1 is WNHNN and CDR2 is SYGVQD (reference sequence). The CDR3 sequence is 14 residues long. V gene TRBV10-1 combines with J gene TRBJ2-1; 9 positions agree with TRBD1. The clonotype was recovered from a man aged 18-30 years in good health. Sequenced input: memory CD4+ T cells sorted from blood. Subset here: CD45RA-negative fraction. The CDR3 region is CASSERDRDNEQFF. The CDR3, as DNA: TGCGCCAGCAGTGAACGGGACAGGGACAATGAGCAGTTCTTC.